The subject of this entry is one T cell receptor beta chain. Antigen unknown. The CDR3 is made up of 13 amino acids. Germline assignment: CDR1 DFQATT and CDR2 SNEGSKA (reference sequence). This sample stems from a study of blood T cells in healthy people across ages. Broader study findings: Investigators viewed diversity estimates from one million T cells as underestimates, the study reported.

A second PCR, run for about 7 to 11 cycles, used a sample-barcoded 5' primer plus a J-beta primer mix. With 12 random nucleotides, a template-switch adaptor tagged each individual cDNA molecule. TCRdb re-derived calls from the 5' RACE reads in MiXCR, one entry per CDR3 protein. Of some 920,000 distinct CDR3 sequences listed, roughly 51% were seen once; the top ten hold about 21%. This rearrangement joins TRBV20-1 to TRBJ2-4; possibly TRBD2 for D (6 bases). The DNA matches TRBJ2-7 better at its end, which makes the J call doubtful. This receptor was obtained from a woman aged 55-69 years in good health. The sample taken for sequencing was blood. CDR3 in DNA: TGCAGTGTTTTCCCGGGAGTTGGATACGAGCAGTACTTC. Its translation is CSVFPGVGYEQYF.